These 16 T cell receptor beta chains came from one sample sequenced in a study of control samples from healthy donors and cancer patients. The method was immunoSEQ multiplex PCR; TCRdb's version includes in-frame clones alone and lacks a portion of them. The sample has over 100,000 clones; 80% to 95% are singletons. Input material: blood. Source of these receptors: a woman in her forties or fifties in good health.

J is TRBJ2-5 and V is TRBV29-1; D tentatively reads TRBD1 or TRBD2 (5 bases each). CDR1 is SQVTM, CDR2 ANQGSEA, per germline. This CDR3 comprises 11 residues. V lost 4 bases and J lost 9, with 12 bases in between. CDR3 residues: CSVGSGPAQYF. In nucleotides, the CDR3 is TGCAGCGTTGGGTCGGGACCGGCCCAGTACTTC.

The chain combines TRBV6-1 with TRBJ2-5; tentative D call: TRBD2 (6 bases). CDR3 length equals 13 residues. Germline loops: CDR1 MNHNS, CDR2 SASEGT. The V and J ends lost 3 bases and 7 bases respectively, with 12 bases between them. CDR3 sequence reads: CASSEEGQRTQYF. As DNA, the CDR3 is TGTGCCAGCAGTGAGGAGGGCCAGCGGACCCAGTACTTC.

The chain joins TRBV20-1 to TRBJ1-2; D ambiguous. Looked up from germline, CDR1 is DFQATT and CDR2 is SNEGSKA (reference sequence). This CDR3 region has 12 residues. Trimming stripped 3 bases from V and 0 bases from J, with 5 bases between. The CDR3 region has the DNA TGCAGTGCTAGTTCCGCTAACTATGGCTACACCTTC. Translated: CSASSANYGYTF.

This chain connects TRBV28 to TRBJ1-5, with D unresolved. The CDR3 covers 14 residues. Trimming took 2 bases from V and 4 from J, leaving 9 bases between them. Germline loops: CDR1 MDHEN, CDR2 SYDVKM. CDR3 protein: CASSLIGGNQPQHF. The DNA for the CDR3 is TGTGCCAGCAGTTTAATCGGAGGGAATCAGCCCCAGCATTTT.

The chain uses TRBV6-6 and TRBJ1-5, with TRBD1 identical over 7 bases. This CDR3 is 13 amino acids long. Per germline, CDR1 MNHNY and CDR2 SVGAGI (reference sequence). The V gene end was trimmed by 6 bases and the J gene end by 9 bases; junction bases not matched to a gene: 8. CDR3 bases: TGTGCCAGCAGGGACAGGAGCGATGGGCCCCAGCATTTT. This sequence encodes CASRDRSDGPQHF.

V gene TRBV15 combines with J gene TRBJ2-2; TRBD1 matches 10 bases. Germline CDR1 LNHNV, CDR2 YYDKDF (reference sequence). The CDR3 extends over 15 amino acids. Unmatched junction bases numbered 6, after V lost 6 bases and J lost 5 bases. CDR3 sequence (DNA): TGTGCCACCAGTTATGACAGGGGGCCTACCGGGGAGCTGTTTTTT. The encoded protein is CATSYDRGPTGELFF. Variable domain in full (rest from reference TRBV15 and TRBJ2-2): DAMVIQNPRYQVTQFGKPVTLSCSQTLNHNVMYWYQQKSSQAPKLLFHYYDKDFNNEADTPDNFQSRRPNTSFCFLDIRSPGLGDTAMYLCATSYDRGPTGELFFGEGSRLTVL.

The chain carries TRBV28 and TRBJ2-7; D is tentatively TRBD1 or TRBD2 (6 bases each). CDR3 size: 16 residues. The V end was cut by 6 bases, the J end by 4 bases, with 22 bases between. The germline V gene encodes CDR1 MDHEN and CDR2 SYDVKM. The CDR3 DNA sequence: TGTGCCAGCAGCCACATAGAAACGGGGGCTAGGTACGAGCAGTACTTC. It encodes CASSHIETGARYEQYF.

V usage is TRBV19 and J usage is TRBJ1-1; D may be TRBD1 (5 bases). Germline V gene lookup returns CDR1 LNHDA and CDR2 SQIVND (reference sequence). CDR3 length: 13 amino acids. Trimming pared 5 bases from V and 5 bases from J, leaving 12 bases between. The CDR3 nucleotides are TGTGCCAGTAGTGAGGGGCTGGGGACTGAAGCTTTCTTT. This gives the protein CASSEGLGTEAFF.

The chain has TRBV30 and TRBJ1-5; TRBD1 is a possible D gene (6 bases). Germline CDR1 GTSNPN, CDR2 SVGIG (reference sequence). Trimming shortened V by 0 bases and J by 5 bases, and 14 bases separated the two germline ends. There are 15 residues in the CDR3. The CDR3 DNA reads TGTGCCTGGAGTGTACGAGGCAGGGGCGATCAGCCCCAGCATTTT. Amino acid sequence: CAWSVRGRGDQPQHF.

This chain connects TRBV6-8 to TRBJ1-2, with D perhaps matching TRBD1 (5 bases). The V and J ends lost 10 bases and 3 bases respectively, with 15 bases between them. Looked up from germline, CDR1 is MNHGY and CDR2 is SAAAGT. The CDR3 has 13 residues. CDR3: CATHIREDYGYTF. CDR3 in DNA: TGTGCCACCCATATCAGGGAGGACTATGGCTACACCTTC.

The chain couples TRBV5-4 to TRBJ2-5, with D unclear. The CDR3 runs to 13 residues. V lost 9 bases and J lost 2, with 14 bases in between. The V gene's germline CDR1 is SGHNT and CDR2 YYREEE (reference sequence). CDR3 coding DNA: TGTGCCACTGCCGGCAGAGATCAAGAGACCCAGTACTTC. As protein: CATAGRDQETQYF.

The chain joins TRBV7-9 to TRBJ1-5; D is undetermined. The germline V and J ends were trimmed by 5 bases and 3 bases, with 5 bases remaining between them. CDR1 is SEHNR, CDR2 FQNEAQ, per germline (reference sequence). This CDR3 region has 12 residues. The CDR3 region is CASSLLNQPQHF. As DNA, the CDR3 is TGTGCCAGCAGCCTTCTCAATCAGCCCCAGCATTTT.

The rearrangement links TRBV11-2 to TRBJ2-2; tentative D call: TRBD2 (6 bases). The CDR3 totals 13 residues. CDR1 and CDR2 (germline): SGHAT, FQNNGV. The germline V and J ends were trimmed by 7 bases and 4 bases, with 10 bases remaining between them. Written as DNA, the CDR3 is TGTGCCAGCACCCCTAGCGTCACCGGGGAGCTGTTTTTT. Translating it yields CASTPSVTGELFF.

This chain connects TRBV7-2 to TRBJ1-1; TRBD1 aligns across 9 bases. CDR3 length: 16 amino acids. J gave up 3 bases and V 1 base, and 6 bases lay outside the gene matches. Germline values: CDR1 SGHTA, CDR2 FQGNSA. The chain's CDR3 is CASSLVTGGRDTEAFF. The CDR3, as DNA: TGTGCCAGCAGCTTAGTTACAGGGGGCAGGGACACTGAAGCTTTCTTT.

In its sample, this clone was seen a few times. The chain has TRBV7-9 and TRBJ1-1, with D unclear. This CDR3 contains 13 residues. Looked up from germline, CDR1 is SEHNR and CDR2 is FQNEAQ (reference sequence). Trimming took 8 bases from V and 1 from J, leaving 11 bases between them. DNA for the CDR3: TGTGCCAGCGGAAGGAATCAGAACACTGAAGCTTTCTTT. This encodes CASGRNQNTEAFF.

To note about this clone: A junction boundary mismatches the germline segment, possibly from a read error. J is TRBJ1-5 and V is TRBV19, with D maybe TRBD1 (6 bases). The CDR3 loop spans 12 amino acids. The germline V gene has CDR1 LNHDA and CDR2 SQIVND (reference sequence). The CDR3 spells CSSQGFNQPQHF. Here the CDR3 DNA reads TGCTCCTCACAGGGTTTCAATCAGCCCCAGCATTTT.